This TCR beta chain is from a study of T cell responses to AZD1222 COVID-19 vaccine. This CDR3 has 16 amino acids. Germline CDR1 and CDR2: LNHDA and SQIVND (reference sequence). Trimming took 5 bases from V and 2 from J; bases not matched to a gene: 10. Sequencing was performed with immunoSEQ multiplex PCR; in TCRdb, only in-frame clones are kept and a portion is missing. Among about 110,000 clones listed, 87% were seen once. This receptor was identified in an adult in good health. Sample: peripheral blood, taken on day 0 of AZD1222 vaccination. The gene calls are TRBV19 and TRBJ1-2; 8 nucleotides line up with TRBD1. The CDR3 DNA sequence: TGTGCCAGTAGTGCGTGGACAGGGAGGAACAACTATGGCTACACCTTC. This gives the protein CASSAWTGRNNYGYTF.